This TCR beta chain comes out of a study of blood T cell repertoires in COVID-19. Study overall: Some COVID-19 samples were acute and others convalescent; all came from the United States, Italy and Spain. Nucleic acid was either cDNA or gDNA, and it came from T cells, B-cell-depleted T cells, or PBMCs.

Germline-derived CDR1 and CDR2 are SNHLY and FYNNEI. The CDR3 sequence is 14 residues long. Trimming removed 5 bases at V and 2 bases at J, with 11 bases between. The sample holds one count of this clone. Assay: immunoSEQ multiplex PCR; the TCRdb copy retains only in-frame clones and omits some. The sample records 340,000 or so clones, about 86% being singletons. This chain joins TRBV2 and TRBJ2-3; no clear D. The sequencing sample was made of PBMCs or T cells enriched from blood (not recorded which). The TCR originated in a woman aged 40 to 50 with acute COVID-19. This CDR3 is CASSIRSLTDTQYF. CDR3 sequence (DNA): TGTGCCAGCAGTATACGGAGTCTCACAGATACGCAGTATTTT.